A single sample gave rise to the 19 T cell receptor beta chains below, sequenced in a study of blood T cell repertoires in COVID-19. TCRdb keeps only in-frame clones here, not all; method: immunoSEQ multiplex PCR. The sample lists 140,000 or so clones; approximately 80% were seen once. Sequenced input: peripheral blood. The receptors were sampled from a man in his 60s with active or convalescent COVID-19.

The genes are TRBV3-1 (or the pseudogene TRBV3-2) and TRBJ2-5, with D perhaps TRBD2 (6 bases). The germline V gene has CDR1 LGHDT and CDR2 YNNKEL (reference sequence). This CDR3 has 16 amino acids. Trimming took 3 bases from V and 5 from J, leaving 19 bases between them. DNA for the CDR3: TGTGCCAGCAGCCAGCTACTAGCTGCTCGGGAGGAGACCCAGTACTTC. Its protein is CASSQLLAAREETQYF.

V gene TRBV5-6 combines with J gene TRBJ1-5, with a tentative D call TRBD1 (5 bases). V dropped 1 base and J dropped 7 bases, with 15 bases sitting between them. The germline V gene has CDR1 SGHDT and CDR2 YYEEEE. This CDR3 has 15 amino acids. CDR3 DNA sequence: TGTGCCAGCAGCTTGCGTCCAGGGAGGGACCAGCCCCAGCATTTT. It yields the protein CASSLRPGRDQPQHF.

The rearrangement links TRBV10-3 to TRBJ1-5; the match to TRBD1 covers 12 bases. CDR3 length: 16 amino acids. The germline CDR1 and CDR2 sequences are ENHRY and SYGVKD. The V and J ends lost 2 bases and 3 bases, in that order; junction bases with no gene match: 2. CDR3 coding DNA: TGTGCCATCAGTGAGGGGACAGGGGGCAACAATCAGCCCCAGCATTTT. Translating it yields CAISEGTGGNNQPQHF.

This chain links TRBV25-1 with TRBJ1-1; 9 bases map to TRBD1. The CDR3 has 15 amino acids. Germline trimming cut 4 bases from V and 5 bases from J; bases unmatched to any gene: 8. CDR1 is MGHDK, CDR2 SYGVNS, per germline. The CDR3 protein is CASSVYGQGNTEAFF. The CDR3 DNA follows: TGTGCCAGCAGTGTTTACGGACAGGGGAATACTGAAGCTTTCTTT.

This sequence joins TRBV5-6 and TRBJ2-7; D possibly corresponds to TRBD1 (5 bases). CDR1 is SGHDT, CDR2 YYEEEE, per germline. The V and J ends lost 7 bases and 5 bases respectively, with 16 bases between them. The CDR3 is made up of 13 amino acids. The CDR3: CASRRVHSDEQYF. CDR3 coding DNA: TGTGCCAGCCGCAGGGTCCATTCCGACGAGCAGTACTTC.

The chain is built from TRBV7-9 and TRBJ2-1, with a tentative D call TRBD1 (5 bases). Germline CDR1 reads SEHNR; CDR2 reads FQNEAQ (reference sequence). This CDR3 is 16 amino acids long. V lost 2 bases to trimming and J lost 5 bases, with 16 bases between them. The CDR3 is CASSLLGQVGNNEQFF. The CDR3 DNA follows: TGTGCCAGCAGCTTACTGGGGCAGGTGGGGAACAATGAGCAGTTCTTC.

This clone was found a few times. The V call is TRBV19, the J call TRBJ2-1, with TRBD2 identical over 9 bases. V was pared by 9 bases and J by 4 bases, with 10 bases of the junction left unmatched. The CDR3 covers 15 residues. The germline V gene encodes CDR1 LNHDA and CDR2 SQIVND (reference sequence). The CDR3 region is CASKPATSGYNEQFF. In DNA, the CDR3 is TGTGCCAGCAAGCCAGCGACTAGCGGTTACAATGAGCAGTTCTTC.

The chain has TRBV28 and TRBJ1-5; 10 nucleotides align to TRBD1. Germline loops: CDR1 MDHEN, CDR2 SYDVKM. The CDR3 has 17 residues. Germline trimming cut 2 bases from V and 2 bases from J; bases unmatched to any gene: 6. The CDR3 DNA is TGTGCCAGCAGTTTACCACTTGGGACAGGGGGCAATCAGCCCCAGCATTTT. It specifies CASSLPLGTGGNQPQHF.

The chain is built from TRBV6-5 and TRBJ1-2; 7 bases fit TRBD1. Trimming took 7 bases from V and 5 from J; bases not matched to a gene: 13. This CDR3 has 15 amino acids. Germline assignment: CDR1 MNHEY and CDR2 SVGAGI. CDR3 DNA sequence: TGTGCCAGCACCCCCGACAGGGCTCACCAATATGGCTACACCTTC. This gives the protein CASTPDRAHQYGYTF.

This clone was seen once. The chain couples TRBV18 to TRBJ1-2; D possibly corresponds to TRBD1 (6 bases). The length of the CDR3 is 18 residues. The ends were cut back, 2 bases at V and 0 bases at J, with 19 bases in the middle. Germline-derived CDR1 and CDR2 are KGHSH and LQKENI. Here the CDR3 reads CASSPLAGQRIPNYGYTF. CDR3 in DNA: TGTGCCAGCTCACCATTGGCAGGACAGAGGATCCCTAACTATGGCTACACCTTC.

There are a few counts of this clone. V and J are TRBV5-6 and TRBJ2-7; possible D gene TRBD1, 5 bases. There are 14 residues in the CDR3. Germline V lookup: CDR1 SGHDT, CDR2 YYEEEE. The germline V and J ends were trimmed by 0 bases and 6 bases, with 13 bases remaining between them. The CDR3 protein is CASSLVRGTGEQYV. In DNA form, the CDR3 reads TGTGCCAGCAGCTTGGTAAGGGGAACGGGCGAGCAGTACGTC.

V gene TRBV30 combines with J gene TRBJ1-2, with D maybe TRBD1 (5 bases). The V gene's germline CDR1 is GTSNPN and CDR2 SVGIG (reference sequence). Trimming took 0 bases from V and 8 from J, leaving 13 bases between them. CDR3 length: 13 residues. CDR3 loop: CAWSVIGVWGYTF. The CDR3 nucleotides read TGTGCCTGGAGTGTAATAGGGGTTTGGGGCTACACCTTC. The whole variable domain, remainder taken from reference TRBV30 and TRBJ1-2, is SQTIHQWPATLVQPVGSPLSLECTVEGTSNPNLYWYRQAAGRGLQLLFYSVGIGQISSEVPQNLSASRPQDRQFILSSKKLLLSDSGFYLCAWSVIGVWGYTFGSGTRLTVV.

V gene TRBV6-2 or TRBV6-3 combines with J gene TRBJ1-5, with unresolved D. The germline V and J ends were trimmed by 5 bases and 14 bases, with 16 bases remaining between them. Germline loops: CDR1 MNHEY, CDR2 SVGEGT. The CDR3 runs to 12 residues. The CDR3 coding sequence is TGTGCCAGCAGTCAAGCTAGCAATCAAAAGCATTTT. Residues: CASSQASNQKHF.

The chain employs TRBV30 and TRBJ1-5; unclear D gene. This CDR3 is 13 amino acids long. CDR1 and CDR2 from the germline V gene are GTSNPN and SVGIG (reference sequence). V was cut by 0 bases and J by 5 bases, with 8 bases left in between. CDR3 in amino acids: CAWSVRGDQPQHF. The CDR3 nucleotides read TGTGCCTGGAGTGTACGCGGGGATCAGCCCCAGCATTTT. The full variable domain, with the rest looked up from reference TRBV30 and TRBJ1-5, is SQTIHQWPATLVQPVGSPLSLECTVEGTSNPNLYWYRQAAGRGLQLLFYSVGIGQISSEVPQNLSASRPQDRQFILSSKKLLLSDSGFYLCAWSVRGDQPQHFGDGTRLSIL.

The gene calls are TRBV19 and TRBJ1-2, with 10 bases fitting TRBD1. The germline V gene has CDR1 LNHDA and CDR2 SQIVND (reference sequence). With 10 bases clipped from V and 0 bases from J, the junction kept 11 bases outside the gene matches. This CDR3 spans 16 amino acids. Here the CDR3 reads CATRQGAVLANYGYTF. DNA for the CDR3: TGTGCCACTAGACAGGGGGCGGTCCTAGCTAACTATGGCTACACCTTC.

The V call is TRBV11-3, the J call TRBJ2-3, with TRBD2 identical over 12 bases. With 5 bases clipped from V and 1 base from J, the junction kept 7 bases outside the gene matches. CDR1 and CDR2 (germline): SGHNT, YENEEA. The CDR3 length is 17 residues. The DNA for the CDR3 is TGTGCCAGCAGCACTCTAGCGGGAGGGCCGGGCACAGATACGCAGTATTTT. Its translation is CASSTLAGGPGTDTQYF.

The CDR3 DNA is TGTGCCAGCAGTCCCGGACAGGGGGATCAGCCCCAGCATTTT. Protein product: CASSPGQGDQPQHF. The chain has TRBV6-2 or TRBV6-3 and TRBJ1-5; TRBD1 agrees at 10 bases. Germline V gives CDR1 MNHEY, CDR2 SVGEGT. Losses at the gene ends were 5 bases for V and 5 bases for J; bases not matched to a gene: 3. This CDR3 has 14 amino acids.

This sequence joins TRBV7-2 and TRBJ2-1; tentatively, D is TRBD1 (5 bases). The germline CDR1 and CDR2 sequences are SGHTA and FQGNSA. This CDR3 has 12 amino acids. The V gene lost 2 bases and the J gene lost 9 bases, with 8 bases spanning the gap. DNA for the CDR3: TGTGCCAGCAGCTTATATAGGGGTGAGCAGTTCTTC. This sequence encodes CASSLYRGEQFF.

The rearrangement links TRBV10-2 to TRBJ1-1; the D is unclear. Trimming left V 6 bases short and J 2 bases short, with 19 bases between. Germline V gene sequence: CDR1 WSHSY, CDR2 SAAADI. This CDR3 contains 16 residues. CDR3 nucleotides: TGCGCCAGCAGCAATGGGTCACCAAGCGAAAACACTGAAGCTTTCTTT. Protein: CASSNGSPSENTEAFF.